These 32 T cell receptor beta chains were all obtained from the same sample, sequenced in a study of CD8 T cells in ankylosing spondylitis. TCRdb fed the 5' RACE reads into MiXCR, producing one record per CDR3 protein. The sample holds 210,000 or so distinct CDR3 sequences, around a quarter seen once. The material sequenced was blood, either unsorted or a sorted T cell fraction (not recorded which). These receptors all stem from a male donor with ankylosing spondylitis or in good health (not recorded which).

This clonotype was picked up many times. The chain couples TRBV5-1 to TRBJ2-7; 7 bases align to TRBD2. With V trimmed by 4 bases and J by 3 bases, 10 bases remained unmatched. The CDR3 is 15 amino acids. Germline V gives CDR1 SGHRS, CDR2 YFSETQ. The CDR3 protein is CASSVPLSGIYEQYF. The CDR3 DNA reads TGCGCCAGCAGCGTCCCCTTGAGCGGGATCTACGAGCAGTACTTC.

The CDR3 DNA reads TGTGCCAGCAGCATGTTTAGGGGAATATACGAGCAGTACTTC. Protein product: CASSMFRGIYEQYF. The gene calls are TRBV7-2 and TRBJ2-7; D possibly corresponds to TRBD1 (5 bases). Germline CDR1 reads SGHTA; CDR2 reads FQGNSA. V lost 5 bases and J lost 4, with 15 bases in between. The length of the CDR3 is 14 residues.

This clonotype was picked up many times. The chain has TRBV12-3 or TRBV12-4 and TRBJ2-2, with D uncertain. The ends were cut back, 7 bases at V and 4 bases at J, with 13 bases in the middle. The CDR3 is 14 residues long. In DNA form, the CDR3 reads TGTGCCAGCACCCCGGGCTTCACCACCGGGGAGCTGTTTTTT. It encodes CASTPGFTTGELFF.

The chain couples TRBV12-3 or TRBV12-4 to TRBJ2-7; weak D call: TRBD2 (6 bases). Trimming shortened V by 8 bases and J by 5 bases, and 22 bases separated the two germline ends. The CDR3 is made up of 15 amino acids. CDR3 loop: CASAQRAAGIDEQYF. The CDR3 DNA reads TGTGCCAGCGCGCAGAGGGCAGCGGGCATCGACGAGCAGTACTTC.

The chain is built from TRBV10-3 and TRBJ2-3; 9 nucleotides align to TRBD2. CDR3 length equals 15 residues. The V segment lost 6 bases and the J segment 2 bases; nucleotides outside the gene matches: 6. Germline-derived CDR1 and CDR2 are ENHRY and SYGVKD. CDR3 sequence: CAISAGLALTDTQYF. The DNA for the CDR3 is TGTGCCATCAGCGCGGGACTAGCTCTCACAGATACGCAGTATTTT.

This clonotype was counted between two and nine times. J is TRBJ2-3 and V is TRBV29-1, with D perhaps TRBD2 (5 bases). The germline V gene has CDR1 SQVTM and CDR2 ANQGSEA. V was trimmed by 2 bases and J by 6 bases, leaving 12 bases between them. The CDR3 length is 13 residues. This chain's CDR3 is CSVELLGEDTQYF. In DNA, the CDR3 is TGCAGCGTTGAACTACTAGGCGAGGATACGCAGTATTTT.

This clonotype was seen a few times. The CDR3: CASRMGGSAFF. Written as DNA, the CDR3 is TGTGCCAGCAGGATGGGGGGTTCCGCTTTCTTT. The V call is TRBV6-5, the J call TRBJ1-1; TRBD1 might be the D (5 bases). Between the trimmed V and J ends, which lost 6 bases and 11 bases, there was a span of 13 bases. There are 11 residues in the CDR3. Germline CDR1 and CDR2: MNHEY and SVGAGI.

The chain couples TRBV10-1 to TRBJ2-3; D not certain. CDR1 and CDR2 (germline): WNHNN, SYGVQD (reference sequence). Trimming took 0 bases from V and 5 from J, leaving 15 bases between them. CDR3 length equals 16 residues. The CDR3 DNA reads as TGCGCCAGCAGTGAGTCGAGAGGAAATGCCCAAGATACGCAGTATTTT. Translated: CASSESRGNAQDTQYF.

This chain connects TRBV11-2 to TRBJ2-2, with D tentatively TRBD2 (7 bases). Germline V gene data show CDR1 as SGHAT and CDR2 as FQNNGV. The ends were cut back, 4 bases at V and 6 bases at J, with 15 bases in the middle. The CDR3 consists of 15 residues. This CDR3 reads CASSSRGGVSGELFF. The DNA for the CDR3 is TGTGCCAGCAGCTCTAGGGGGGGAGTTTCCGGGGAGCTGTTTTTT. The whole variable domain, filled in from reference TRBV11-2 and TRBJ2-2, reads EAGVAQSPRYKIIEKRQSVAFWCNPISGHATLYWYQQILGQGPKLLIQFQNNGVVDDSQLPKDRFSAERLKGVDSTLKIQPAKLEDSAVYLCASSSRGGVSGELFFGEGSRLTVL.

In its sample, this clonotype was seen many times. The rearrangement joins TRBV28 to TRBJ2-7; possibly TRBD1 or TRBD2 for D (5 bases each). This CDR3 is built from 12 residues. Germline assignment: CDR1 MDHEN and CDR2 SYDVKM. V lost 8 bases, J lost 4 bases, and 12 bases lay in between. In DNA form, the CDR3 reads TGTGCCAGCGCCGGGACGATTTACGAGCAGTACTTC. Residues: CASAGTIYEQYF.

V usage is TRBV24-1 and J usage is TRBJ2-6, with 10 positions matching TRBD1. V gave up 1 base and J gave up 4 bases; unmatched junction bases: 6. This CDR3 is built from 18 residues. Germline V gene lookup returns CDR1 KGHDR and CDR2 SFDVKD. The chain's CDR3 is CATSDLETGGAGANVLTF. Written as DNA, the CDR3 is TGTGCCACCAGTGATTTAGAGACAGGGGGCGCCGGGGCCAACGTCCTGACTTTC.

This chain connects TRBV10-3 to TRBJ2-7; 9 nucleotides agree with TRBD1. Unmatched junction bases numbered 4, after V lost 6 bases and J lost 4 bases. The germline V gene encodes CDR1 ENHRY and CDR2 SYGVKD. This CDR3 region has 13 residues. The CDR3 here is CAISGTGWYEQYF. The CDR3 DNA reads TGTGCCATCAGCGGGACAGGGTGGTACGAGCAGTACTTC.

A remark on this clonotype: With a much larger clone just one base away, this may be a read error. The chain recombines TRBV12-3 or TRBV12-4 with TRBJ1-2; D may be TRBD1 (5 bases). The CDR3 runs to 15 residues. Trimming took 2 bases from V and 6 from J, leaving 16 bases between them. The CDR3 is CASSLQGPGYDGYTF. The CDR3 nucleotides read TGTGCCAGCAGTTTACAGGGTCCGGGGTACGATGGCTACACCTTC.

The chain uses TRBV6-1 and TRBJ2-5, with D maybe TRBD2 (5 bases). The CDR3 length is 13 residues. Germline V CDR1 and CDR2: MNHNS, SASEGT. Trimming pared 6 bases from V and 5 bases from J, leaving 13 bases between. The chain's CDR3 is CASRRDSGETQYF. DNA of the CDR3: TGTGCCAGCAGAAGGGATTCGGGGGAGACCCAGTACTTC.

The chain joins TRBV12-3 or TRBV12-4 to TRBJ2-5; D tentatively fits TRBD1 or TRBD2 (5 bases each). The CDR3 is 15 amino acids. V was pared by 3 bases and J by 0 bases, with 11 bases between. The CDR3 nucleotides are TGTGCCAGCAGTTTTTCAGGGACGTACCAAGAGACCCAGTACTTC. This encodes CASSFSGTYQETQYF.

The chain links TRBV10-3 to TRBJ2-5; 8 nucleotides match TRBD1. The V gene's germline CDR1 is ENHRY and CDR2 SYGVKD. V was pared by 3 bases and J by 4 bases, with 10 bases of the junction left unmatched. The length of the CDR3 is 16 residues. CDR3 nucleotide sequence: TGTGCCATCAGTGATAGGACAGGGAAGGGAGGAGAGACCCAGTACTTC. Translated: CAISDRTGKGGETQYF.

CDR3 protein: CASRAGQSNQPQHF. In DNA, the CDR3 is TGTGCCAGCAGGGCGGGACAGAGCAATCAGCCCCAGCATTTT. The J gene is TRBJ1-5, the V gene TRBV27; TRBD1 matches 7 bases. The CDR3 sequence is 14 residues long. The germline CDR1 and CDR2 sequences are MNHEY and SMNVEV (reference sequence). V lost 6 bases to trimming and J lost 1 base; unmatched junction nucleotides: 3.

The rearrangement links TRBV20-1 to TRBJ2-3; D is unclear. Trimming cost V 6 bases and J 3 bases, with 10 bases left between them. CDR1 is DFQATT and CDR2 is SNEGSKA in the germline V gene (reference sequence). This CDR3 comprises 12 residues. CDR3 sequence reads: CSASPDTDTQYF. The DNA of the CDR3 is TGCAGTGCGAGCCCCGATACAGATACGCAGTATTTT.

This chain uses TRBV18 with TRBJ2-7; 14 bases fit TRBD2. In germline, CDR1 is KGHSH, CDR2 LQKENI. CDR3 length: 15 amino acids. Losses at the gene ends were 6 bases for V and 6 bases for J; bases not matched to a gene: 7. Written as DNA, the CDR3 is TGTGCCAGCTCTCAGGGACTAGCGGGAGTGGGCGAGCAGTACTTC. It codes for CASSQGLAGVGEQYF.

In its sample, this clonotype was seen a few times. Since a much larger clone is just one base distant, this may be a read error. CDR3 bases: TGTGCCAGCAGTCCGAGGACAGGGGACATGAACACTGTAGCTTTCTTT. Translated: CASSPRTGDMNTVAFF. The chain is built from TRBV7-2 and TRBJ1-1, with 9 bases fitting TRBD1. Germline CDR1 SGHTA, CDR2 FQGNSA. CDR3 length: 16 amino acids. The full variable domain, with the rest looked up from reference TRBV7-2 and TRBJ1-1, is GAGVSQSPSNKVTEKGKDVELRCDPISGHTALYWYRQSLGQGLEFLIYFQGNSAPDKSGLPSDRFSAERTGGSVSTLTIQRTQQEDSAVYLCASSPRTGDMNTVAFFGQGTRLTVV.

This clonotype was counted ten times or more. The V call is TRBV4-1, the J call TRBJ2-7; 12 bases align to TRBD2. In germline, CDR1 is MGHRA, CDR2 YSYEKL. V shed 2 bases, J shed 2 bases, and the junction held 1 base outside the gene matches. This CDR3 is built from 15 residues. The CDR3 loop reads CASSQLAGGPYEQYF. DNA for the CDR3: TGCGCCAGCAGCCAACTAGCGGGAGGGCCCTACGAGCAGTACTTC.

This clonotype was recorded at least ten times. The gene calls are TRBV29-1 and TRBJ1-2, with TRBD1 identical over 7 bases. Germline CDR1 SQVTM, CDR2 ANQGSEA. V was clipped by 5 bases and J by 4 bases; unmatched bases: 10. The CDR3 length is 14 residues. This CDR3 is CSVRPQGPGYGYTF. The CDR3 nucleotides are TGCAGCGTTCGGCCACAGGGGCCGGGCTATGGCTACACCTTC.

This clonotype occurred once. The chain uses TRBV5-1 and TRBJ2-6; no firm D call. The V end lost 0 bases, the J end lost 2 bases, and 6 bases lay between the germline ends. The germline gives CDR1 SGHRS, CDR2 YFSETQ. There are 15 residues in the CDR3. The CDR3 here is CASSLGDAGANVLTF. As DNA, the CDR3 is TGCGCCAGCAGCTTGGGTGATGCTGGGGCCAACGTCCTGACTTTC.

Many counts were recorded for this clonotype. The chain employs TRBV5-1 and TRBJ2-5; perhaps TRBD2 as D (6 bases). In germline, CDR1 is SGHRS, CDR2 YFSETQ. With 0 bases removed from V and 4 bases from J, the gap between germline ends came to 10 bases. This CDR3 comprises 14 residues. DNA for the CDR3: TGCGCCAGCAGCTTGGCCGTCGGGAGAGAGACCCAGTACTTC. It codes for CASSLAVGRETQYF.

V usage is TRBV5-1 and J usage is TRBJ2-1; D possibly corresponds to TRBD2 (6 bases). V lost 6 bases to trimming and J lost 6 bases, with 13 bases between them. CDR1 SGHRS and CDR2 YFSETQ come from the germline V gene. There are 13 residues in the CDR3. The CDR3 coding sequence is TGCGCCAGCATCGGGAGCCGGGGCAATGAGCAGTTCTTC. Its translation is CASIGSRGNEQFF.

This clonotype occurred many times. The rearrangement joins TRBV12-3 or TRBV12-4 to TRBJ2-2; the match to TRBD2 covers 15 bases. Trimming at V came to 10 bases and at J to 6 bases, leaving 12 bases not matched to a gene. CDR3 length: 17 amino acids. For the CDR3, the DNA is TGTGCCACTGCCAGGGGACTAGCGGGAGGTGGGGCCGGGGAGCTGTTTTTT. Protein: CATARGLAGGGAGELFF.

V usage is TRBV7-9 and J usage is TRBJ2-1, with D unresolved. CDR3 length equals 15 residues. Germline-derived CDR1 and CDR2 are SEHNR and FQNEAQ (reference sequence). Trimming stripped 1 base from V and 3 bases from J, with 10 bases between. This chain's CDR3 is CASSLVTINYNEQFF. The CDR3 DNA sequence: TGTGCCAGCAGCTTAGTCACTATAAACTACAATGAGCAGTTCTTC.

The chain employs TRBV27 and TRBJ1-3; a weak D match, TRBD1 (6 bases). Looked up from germline, CDR1 is MNHEY and CDR2 is SMNVEV (reference sequence). The V gene lost 5 bases and the J gene lost 4 bases, with 12 bases spanning the gap. The CDR3 extends over 14 amino acids. The CDR3 DNA follows: TGTGCCAGCAGTCCTACAGGGTTGGGAAACACCATATATTTT. Protein product: CASSPTGLGNTIYF.

This clonotype came up many times. The V gene is TRBV18, the J gene TRBJ2-3, with 7 bases that match TRBD2. The trim removed 0 bases at V and 5 bases at J, leaving 5 bases unmatched. This CDR3 spans 15 amino acids. Germline CDR1 is KGHSH and CDR2 is LQKENI. In DNA form, the CDR3 reads TGTGCCAGCTCACCACCGAGCGGGGCGAGAGATACGCAGTATTTT. Residues: CASSPPSGARDTQYF.

The chain carries TRBV6-5 and TRBJ2-3, with 9 bases lining up with TRBD2. CDR1 MNHEY and CDR2 SVGAGI come from the germline V gene. This CDR3 comprises 16 residues. The V and J ends lost 2 bases and 6 bases, in that order; junction bases with no gene match: 9. The CDR3 sequence is CASSYVGAGGPDTQYF. The CDR3 DNA follows: TGTGCCAGCAGTTACGTCGGGGCGGGAGGGCCTGATACGCAGTATTTT.

This clonotype has a handful of counts. This sequence joins TRBV12-3 or TRBV12-4 and TRBJ2-1; 9 positions match TRBD1. This CDR3 region has 15 residues. Germline trimming cut 5 bases from V and 5 bases from J; bases unmatched to any gene: 7. CDR3 DNA: TGTGCCAGCAGTGCCCGGGACAGGGCGCACAATGAGCAGTTCTTC. Amino acids: CASSARDRAHNEQFF.

This clonotype was observed many times. J is TRBJ1-1 and V is TRBV12-3 or TRBV12-4, with D unclear. The CDR3 sequence is 12 residues long. Trimming pared 6 bases from V and 6 bases from J, leaving 11 bases between. The CDR3 region is CASSPRRAEAFF. In DNA form, the CDR3 reads TGTGCCAGCAGCCCCCGACGCGCTGAAGCTTTCTTT.